The source of this T cell receptor beta chain is a study of response to subunit inactivated influenza vaccine. This clonotype was detected a few times. Its matching antigen is unknown. Study-level results: After each seasonal influenza vaccination, few new T cells are recruited, the authors suggested.

TCRdb reanalysed the RT-PCR reads using MiXCR and keeps one entry per CDR3 protein. The data contain about 520,000 distinct CDR3 sequences, about 25% of them singletons. This receptor was obtained from a man in his fifties or sixties who received an inactivated influenza vaccine. The source material was CD4+ T cells sorted from PBMCs, sampled less than 6 days after vaccination.

Here the CDR3 DNA reads TGTGCCAGCAGCCGCCGGGGACAGGGGGCATCCTACGAGCAGTACTTC. It translates to CASSRRGQGASYEQYF. The chain has TRBV4-2 and TRBJ2-7, with TRBD1 matching over 12 bases. Trimming at V came to 4 bases and at J to 1 base, leaving 5 bases not matched to a gene. The CDR3 is 16 residues long. Germline V lookup: CDR1 LGHNA, CDR2 YNFKEQ.